This TCR beta chain originates from a study of PD-L1 blockade in urothelial cancer. Time point here: pretreatment peripheral blood. The CDR3 covers 13 residues. Trimming took 2 bases from V and 3 from J, leaving 8 bases between them. Germline V gene sequence: CDR1 MDHEN, CDR2 SYDVKM. This clone came up a few times. Other nucleotide sequences in the sample specify the same CDR3. Only in-frame clones appear in the TCRdb table, and some are missing; sequencing was by immunoSEQ multiplex PCR. The data show around 92,000 clones, with more than 70% seen just once and around 0.94% held by the top ten. This specimen was PBMCs, taken around atezolizumab (anti-PD-L1) treatment. The chain has TRBV28 and TRBJ2-7; maybe TRBD2 (6 bases). The TCR comes from a woman older than 75 with urothelial cancer. Here the CDR3 DNA reads TGTGCCAGCAGTTTAGGACTATACTACGAGCAGTACTTC. Amino acids: CASSLGLYYEQYF.